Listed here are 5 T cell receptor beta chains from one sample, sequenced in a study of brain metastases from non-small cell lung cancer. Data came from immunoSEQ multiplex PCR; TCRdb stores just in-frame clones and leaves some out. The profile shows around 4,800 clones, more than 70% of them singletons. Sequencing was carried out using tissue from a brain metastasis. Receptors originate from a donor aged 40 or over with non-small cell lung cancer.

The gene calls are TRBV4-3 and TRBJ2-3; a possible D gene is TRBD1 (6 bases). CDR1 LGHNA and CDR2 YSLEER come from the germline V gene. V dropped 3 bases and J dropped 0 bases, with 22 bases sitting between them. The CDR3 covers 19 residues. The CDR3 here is CASSQGPGTSLTSTDTQYF. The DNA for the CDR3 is TGCGCCAGCAGCCAGGGACCCGGGACATCGCTAACTAGCACAGATACGCAGTATTTT.

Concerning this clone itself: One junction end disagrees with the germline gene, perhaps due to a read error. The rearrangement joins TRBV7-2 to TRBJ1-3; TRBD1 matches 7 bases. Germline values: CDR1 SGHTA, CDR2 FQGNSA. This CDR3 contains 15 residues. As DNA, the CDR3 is TGTGCCAGCAGTTTAGGGGGCGCGTCGGGAAACACCATATATTTT. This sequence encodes CASSLGGASGNTIYF. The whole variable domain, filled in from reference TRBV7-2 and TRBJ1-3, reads GAGVSQSPSNKVTEKGKDVELRCDPISGHTALYWYRQSLGQGLEFLIYFQGNSAPDKSGLPSDRFSAERTGGSVSTLTIQRTQQEDSAVYLCASSLGGASGNTIYFGEGSWLTVV.

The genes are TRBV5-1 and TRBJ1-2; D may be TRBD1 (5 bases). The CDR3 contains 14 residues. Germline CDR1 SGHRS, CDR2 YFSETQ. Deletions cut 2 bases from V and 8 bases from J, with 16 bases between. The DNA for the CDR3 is TGCGCCAGCAGCTTCGAGCAGGGAGGCCGGGGCTACACCTTC. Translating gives CASSFEQGGRGYTF.

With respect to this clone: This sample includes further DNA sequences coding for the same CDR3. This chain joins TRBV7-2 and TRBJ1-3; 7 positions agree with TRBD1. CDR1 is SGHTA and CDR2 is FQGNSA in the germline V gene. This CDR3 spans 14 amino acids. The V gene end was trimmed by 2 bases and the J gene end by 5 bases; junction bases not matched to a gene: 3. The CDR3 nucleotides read TGTGCCAGCAGCTTATTACAGGGGAGAAACACCATATATTTT. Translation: CASSLLQGRNTIYF.

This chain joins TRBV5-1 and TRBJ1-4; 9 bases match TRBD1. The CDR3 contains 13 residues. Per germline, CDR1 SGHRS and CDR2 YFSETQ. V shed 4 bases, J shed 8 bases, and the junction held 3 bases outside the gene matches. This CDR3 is CASSDRGGEKLFF. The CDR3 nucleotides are TGCGCCAGCAGCGACAGGGGGGGCGAAAAACTGTTTTTT.